Following are 14 T cell receptor beta chains from one sample sequenced in a study of cytomegalovirus exposure and HLA in healthy donors. Only in-frame clones appear in the TCRdb table, and some are missing; sequencing was by immunoSEQ multiplex PCR. The repertoire includes some 230,000 clones, about 89% of them detected once, and around 1% sits in the top ten. The sequencing input was PBMCs. These receptors all come from a woman between 18 and 29 years old in good health and CMV-seronegative.

This chain connects TRBV5-4 to TRBJ2-1; 7 bases line up with TRBD2. This CDR3 comprises 12 residues. V lost 3 bases to trimming and J lost 7 bases; unmatched junction nucleotides: 1. Germline-derived CDR1 and CDR2 are SGHNT and YYREEE (reference sequence). The CDR3 loop reads CASSWRGNEQFF. The CDR3 nucleotides read TGTGCCAGCAGCTGGCGGGGGAATGAGCAGTTCTTC. The whole variable domain, remainder taken from reference TRBV5-4 and TRBJ2-1, is ETGVTQSPTHLIKTRGQQVTLRCSSQSGHNTVSWYQQALGQGPQFIFQYYREEENGRGNFPPRFSGLQFPNYSSELNVNALELDDSALYLCASSWRGNEQFFGPGTRLTVL.

The chain combines TRBV20-1 with TRBJ2-1; D is possibly TRBD2 (5 bases). V was clipped by 7 bases and J by 8 bases, with 9 bases between them. CDR3 length equals 10 residues. Germline lookup yields CDR1 DFQATT and CDR2 SNEGSKA (reference sequence). DNA for the CDR3: TGCAGTGGGGAGCGCGATGAGCAGTTCTTC. The encoded protein is CSGERDEQFF.

The chain carries TRBV15 and TRBJ2-5, with a tentative D call TRBD2 (6 bases). From germline, CDR1 is LNHNV and CDR2 YYDKDF (reference sequence). Trimming took 3 bases from V and 5 from J, leaving 19 bases between them. There are 16 residues in the CDR3. The DNA of the CDR3 is TGTGCCACCAGCAGCAGTCCCGGGACTTGGGGGGAGACCCAGTACTTC. This encodes CATSSSPGTWGETQYF.

The chain is built from TRBV30 and TRBJ1-3; TRBD1 matches 8 bases. This CDR3 region has 14 residues. Germline V gene data show CDR1 as GTSNPN and CDR2 as SVGIG (reference sequence). V trimming: 2 bases; J trimming: 8 bases; junction bases outside the gene matches: 8. CDR3 in amino acids: CAWSISDRGDTIYF. In nucleotides, the CDR3 is TGTGCCTGGAGTATTTCTGACAGGGGTGACACCATATATTTT.

The chain carries TRBV5-1 and TRBJ2-1; 7 bases align to TRBD1. The CDR3 length is 14 residues. Germline values: CDR1 SGHRS, CDR2 YFSETQ. Trimming cost V 0 bases and J 7 bases; bases outside gene matches: 4. CDR3 sequence reads: CASSLAGGLNEQFF. The CDR3 nucleotides read TGCGCCAGCAGCTTGGCAGGGGGTTTAAATGAGCAGTTCTTC.

The V and J genes are TRBV30 and TRBJ2-7, with TRBD2 identical over 9 bases. V dropped 1 base and J dropped 1; count of bases not matched to a gene: 5. There are 15 residues in the CDR3. Germline assignment: CDR1 GTSNPN and CDR2 SVGIG (reference sequence). Here the CDR3 DNA reads TGTGCCTGGAGTGGCCGACTAGCGGCGTCCTACGAGCAGTACTTC. Its protein is CAWSGRLAASYEQYF.

This clone appeared a single time. This chain links TRBV11-2 with TRBJ2-2; TRBD2 aligns across 11 bases. There are 15 residues in the CDR3. V lost 5 bases and J lost 6; bases outside the gene matches: 5. Germline V gene data show CDR1 as SGHAT and CDR2 as FQNNGV. CDR3 residues: CASSPLAGGSGELFF. For the CDR3, the DNA is TGTGCCAGCAGCCCCTTAGCGGGAGGGTCCGGGGAGCTGTTTTTT.

This clone was detected once. The CDR3 region is CASSRTGDLSYEQYF. For the CDR3, the DNA is TGTGCCAGCAGCCGGACAGGAGACCTGTCCTACGAGCAGTACTTC. V usage is TRBV6-1 and J usage is TRBJ2-7, with 7 bases identical to TRBD1. Germline V gives CDR1 MNHNS, CDR2 SASEGT. V gave up 6 bases and J gave up 1 base; unmatched junction bases: 9. The CDR3 extends over 15 amino acids.

The J gene is TRBJ1-3, the V gene TRBV29-1; 8 bases fit TRBD1. This CDR3 has 12 amino acids. Germline CDR1 is SQVTM and CDR2 is ANQGSEA. J lost 8 bases, V lost 6 bases, and 6 bases had no gene match. DNA of the CDR3: TGCAGCGTCAGACAGGGGTCGGACACCATATATTTT. It encodes CSVRQGSDTIYF. Filled out from reference TRBV29-1 and TRBJ1-3, the complete variable domain reads SAVISQKPSRDICQRGTSLTIQCQVDSQVTMMFWYRQQPGQSLTLIATANQGSEATYESGFVIDKFPISRPNLTFSTLTVSNMSPEDSSIYLCSVRQGSDTIYFGEGSWLTVV.

The rearrangement links TRBV13 to TRBJ1-2, with TRBD1 as a possible D gene (6 bases). The V gene's germline CDR1 is PRHDT and CDR2 FYEKMQ (reference sequence). This CDR3 is built from 14 residues. The V end lost 2 bases, the J end lost 7 bases, and 14 bases lay between the germline ends. CDR3 amino acids: CASSLLNSGVGYTF. CDR3 DNA sequence: TGTGCCAGCAGCTTACTCAATTCAGGGGTTGGCTACACCTTC.

The CDR3 nucleotides read TGTGCCAGCAGCCTGGGGGGCGACACTGAAGCTTTCTTT. It codes for CASSLGGDTEAFF. This chain links TRBV5-5 with TRBJ1-1, with D tentatively TRBD1 (6 bases). The CDR3 has 13 amino acids. In germline, CDR1 is SGHKS, CDR2 YYEKEE (reference sequence). The V gene lost 4 bases and the J gene lost 3 bases, with 10 bases spanning the gap.

The rearrangement links TRBV2 to TRBJ1-2; possibly TRBD1 for D (6 bases). The V end lost 4 bases, the J end lost 5 bases, and 14 bases lay between the germline ends. The germline gives CDR1 SNHLY, CDR2 FYNNEI. The CDR3 loop spans 14 amino acids. CDR3 DNA sequence: TGTGCCAGCAGTGCTCTCGGACAGATGTATGGCTACACCTTC. It codes for CASSALGQMYGYTF.

V gene TRBV12-5 combines with J gene TRBJ1-5; D gene unclear. The CDR3 runs to 15 residues. With 0 bases removed from V and 7 bases from J, the gap between germline ends came to 13 bases. In germline, CDR1 is LGHNT, CDR2 FRNRAP. The CDR3 DNA reads as TGTGCTAGTGGTTTGGTACGTGAGGTTGGGCAGCCCCAGCATTTT. As protein: CASGLVREVGQPQHF.

J is TRBJ1-5 and V is TRBV6-1; 7 bases match TRBD1. Germline V gene sequence: CDR1 MNHNS, CDR2 SASEGT. CDR3 size: 15 residues. The V and J ends lost 3 bases and 2 bases, in that order; junction bases with no gene match: 4. Here the CDR3 reads CASSDEGARNQPQHF. Here the CDR3 DNA reads TGTGCCAGCAGTGATGAGGGGGCGCGCAATCAGCCCCAGCATTTT.